This TCR beta chain stems from a study of CD8 T cells in Susac syndrome. 0.5 to 1 ug RNA was reverse transcribed with random hexamers. TCRdb reprocessed the immunoSEQ multiplex PCR reads with MiXCR, giving one entry per CDR3 protein. Of 110,000 or so distinct CDR3 sequences listed, 93% are singletons. The sequencing input was CD4+ T cells from PBMCs. This clonotype originated in a human donor with multiple sclerosis.

The CDR3 reads CSARDLYEQYF. The CDR3 DNA follows: TGCAGTGCTAGAGACCTCTACGAGCAGTACTTC. The chain employs TRBV20-1 and TRBJ2-7; no firm D call. CDR1 and CDR2 (germline): DFQATT, SNEGSKA (reference sequence). Trimming stripped 0 bases from V and 3 bases from J, with 3 bases between. The CDR3 has 11 amino acids.